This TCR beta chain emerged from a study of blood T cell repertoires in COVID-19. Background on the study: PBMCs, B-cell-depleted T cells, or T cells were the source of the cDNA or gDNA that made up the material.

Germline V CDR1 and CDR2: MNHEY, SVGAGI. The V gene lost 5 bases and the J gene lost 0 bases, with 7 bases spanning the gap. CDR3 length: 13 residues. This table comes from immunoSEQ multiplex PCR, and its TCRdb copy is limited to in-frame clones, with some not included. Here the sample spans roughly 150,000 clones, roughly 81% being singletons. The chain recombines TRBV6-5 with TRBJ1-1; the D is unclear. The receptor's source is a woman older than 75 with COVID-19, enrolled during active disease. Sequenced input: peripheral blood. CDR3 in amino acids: CASSPNMNTEAFF. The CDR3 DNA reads TGTGCCAGCAGTCCAAACATGAACACTGAAGCTTTCTTT.